Here is one T cell receptor (beta chain) with its context. The record originates from a study of cytomegalovirus exposure and HLA in healthy donors. Researchers ran the PCR with 60 Vbeta and 13 Jbeta primers. Clones were read by immunoSEQ multiplex PCR, and TCRdb kept only the in-frame ones, dropping some. This sample has over 100,000 clones, with approximately 70% found just once. In germline, CDR1 is SGHRS, CDR2 YFSETQ. Trimming removed 2 bases at V and 3 bases at J, with 18 bases between. This CDR3 is 17 amino acids long. The specimen was PBMCs. The chain recombines TRBV5-1 with TRBJ2-1; D is perhaps TRBD2 (5 bases). The TCR was taken from a woman aged 25-40 years in good health and CMV-seronegative. In DNA, the CDR3 is TGCGCCAGCAGCTTTCTTGGATTGAGCGGTAACTACAATGAGCAGTTCTTC. Translation gives CASSFLGLSGNYNEQFF. The whole variable domain, filled in from reference TRBV5-1 and TRBJ2-1, reads KAGVTQTPRYLIKTRGQQVTLSCSPISGHRSVSWYQQTPGQGLQFLFEYFSETQRNKGNFPGRFSGRQFSNSRSEMNVSTLELGDSALYLCASSFLGLSGNYNEQFFGPGTRLTVL.